Reported below is one T cell receptor beta chain. The data were obtained in a study of blood T cell repertoires in COVID-19. Study-wide context: Acute and convalescent COVID-19 samples came from the United States, Italy and Spain. T cells, B-cell-depleted T cells, or PBMCs supplied cDNA or gDNA.

The protocol was immunoSEQ multiplex PCR, while the TCRdb copy is restricted to in-frame clones and leaves out a portion. Here the sample spans tens of thousands of clones, 70% to 90% being singletons. Assignment of participants to cohorts was predicated upon participant-reported clinical history. Trimming removed 3 bases at V and 4 bases at J, with 6 bases between. CDR3 length: 12 amino acids. Germline V CDR1 and CDR2: DFQATT, SNEGSKA (reference sequence). The TCR was taken from a woman between 50 and 59 years old who had recovered from COVID-19. The J gene is TRBJ2-2, the V gene TRBV20-1; no reliable D call. The sample consisted of PBMCs or T cells enriched from blood (not recorded which). CDR3 coding DNA: TGCAGTGCTAGTCGAGGCACCGGGGAGCTGTTTTTT. Translated: CSASRGTGELFF.